One and the same sample provided the 26 T cell receptor beta chains below, sequenced in a study of T cells in Graves' hyperthyroidism and ophthalmopathy (dated by TCRdb to about 2019). Libraries came from multiplex PCR. The sample was run on an Illumina HiSeq 2000. Amplification of TCR beta CDR3 regions was carried out from RNA transcripts. A first-round RT-PCR of the TCR CDR3 used the HTBI primer set with the Qiagen OneStep RT-PCR kit. The public reads were reprocessed in TCRdb via fastp at Q25 and MiXCR, keeping in-frame beta chains. CDR3 protein sequences are deduplicated, and each keeps its most common genes and DNA. The sample includes about 510,000 distinct CDR3 sequences, with 11% to 15% observed a single time. Approximately 14% of the sample comes from the top ten. The source material was blood. The receptors originated from a woman aged 40 to 49 with Graves' hyperthyroidism.

On this clonotype itself: Since no conserved phenylalanine or tryptophan closes the CDR3, a read error is the likely cause. The CDR3 DNA reads TGCAGTGCCGCAACAGGGTCGAGGGGCACTGAAGCTTTCCTT. Its translation: CSAATGSRGTEAFL. The chain joins TRBV20-1 to TRBJ1-1, with a tentative D call TRBD1 (6 bases). Trimming removed 6 bases from V and 4 bases from J, with 18 bases in between. The V gene's germline CDR1 is DFQATT and CDR2 SNEGSKA (reference sequence). CDR3 size: 14 residues.

The chain has TRBV5-5 and TRBJ2-7; maybe TRBD2 (5 bases). This CDR3 has 15 amino acids. Germline loops: CDR1 SGHKS, CDR2 YYEKEE (reference sequence). The V and J ends lost 2 bases and 0 bases respectively, with 12 bases between them. Here the CDR3 DNA reads TGTGCCAGCAGCTTAGGACTGCAAAGCTCCTACGAGCAGTACTTC. Translated, it gives CASSLGLQSSYEQYF.

CDR3 sequence (DNA): TGTGCCAGCTCACAAGCTGGACTAGCGGAGAAAAACATTCAGTACTTC. Encoded protein: CASSQAGLAEKNIQYF. The chain recombines TRBV18 with TRBJ2-4; 10 bases are shared with TRBD2. Germline CDR1 and CDR2: KGHSH and LQKENI. Losses at the gene ends were 4 bases for V and 4 bases for J; bases not matched to a gene: 7. This CDR3 comprises 16 residues.

The sample holds a few counts of this clonotype. This chain links TRBV7-3 with TRBJ2-1, with 14 bases identical to TRBD2. Trimming removed 5 bases from V and 5 bases from J; junction bases left unmatched: 8. Looked up from germline, CDR1 is SGHTA and CDR2 is FQGTGA. The CDR3 is 17 amino acids. The CDR3 DNA reads as TGTGCCAGCAGCCCAAGGGGGACTAGCGGGAGCCACAATGAGCAGTTCTTC. Translation gives CASSPRGTSGSHNEQFF.

The genes are TRBV2 and TRBJ1-6; perhaps TRBD1 as D (5 bases). Trimming took 3 bases from V and 9 from J, leaving 9 bases between them. Germline CDR1 reads SNHLY; CDR2 reads FYNNEI. The CDR3 length is 13 residues. The CDR3 sequence: CASSDREVSPLHF. The CDR3 coding sequence is TGTGCCAGCAGTGACAGGGAGGTTTCACCCCTCCACTTT.

In its sample, this clonotype was seen many times. J is TRBJ2-5 and V is TRBV2, with D possibly being TRBD1 (5 bases). The germline gives CDR1 SNHLY, CDR2 FYNNEI. The CDR3 runs 16 residues. V was shortened by 4 bases and J by 2 bases, with 17 bases between the two germline ends. The CDR3 loop reads CASSAYLGREQETQYF. The CDR3 DNA reads TGTGCCAGCAGTGCATATCTGGGCAGGGAACAAGAGACCCAGTACTTC. Using reference TRBV2 and TRBJ2-5 for the parts outside the CDR3, the full variable domain is EPEVTQTPSHQVTQMGQEVILRCVPISNHLYFYWYRQILGQKVEFLVSFYNNEISEKSEIFDDQFSVERPDGSNFTLKIRSTKLEDSAMYFCASSAYLGREQETQYFGPGTRLLVL.

This clonotype was counted a few times. The chain recombines TRBV5-1 with TRBJ2-2, with D uncertain. This CDR3 has 13 residues. V was cut by 4 bases and J by 3 bases, with 7 bases left in between. Germline V gene data show CDR1 as SGHRS and CDR2 as YFSETQ. CDR3 bases: TGCGCCAGCAGCGTAGACTACACCGGGGAGCTGTTTTTT. This gives the protein CASSVDYTGELFF.

Notes on this clonotype: One base away lies a much larger clone, so this may be a sequencing read error. Given the absence of the conserved phenylalanine or tryptophan at the CDR3 end, a read error is likely. The chain employs TRBV5-1 and TRBJ2-1; D is possibly TRBD2 (6 bases). V was clipped by 3 bases and J by 5 bases, with 12 bases between them. This CDR3 is 14 amino acids long. The germline CDR1 and CDR2 sequences are SGHRS and YFSETQ. CDR3 DNA: TGCGCCAGCAGCTCGGGACTGCTAAACAATGAGCAGTTCCTC. Its protein is CASSSGLLNNEQFL.

Many counts were recorded for this clonotype. The gene calls are TRBV7-8 and TRBJ2-4; D is perhaps TRBD1 or TRBD2 (5 bases each). This CDR3 is 16 amino acids long. Trimming stripped 0 bases from V and 3 bases from J, with 12 bases between. CDR1 is SGHVS, CDR2 FQNEAQ, per germline. The CDR3 DNA sequence: TGTGCCAGCAGCTTAGCTGGGGGTTTGGGCAAAAACATTCAGTACTTC. Residues: CASSLAGGLGKNIQYF.

In its sample, this clonotype was seen many times. The gene calls are TRBV7-3 and TRBJ2-2, with 7 bases aligning to TRBD1. Losses at the gene ends were 5 bases for V and 0 bases for J; bases not matched to a gene: 3. The CDR3 covers 15 residues. Germline V gene lookup returns CDR1 SGHTA and CDR2 FQGTGA. In DNA, the CDR3 is TGTGCCAGCAGCCAGGGACAGACGAACACCGGGGAGCTGTTTTTT. It codes for CASSQGQTNTGELFF.

As for this clonotype: A read error may be the cause here, since a much bigger clone is one base away. This chain uses TRBV11-1 with TRBJ1-2; D call uncertain. This CDR3 is built from 16 residues. Germline V gene lookup returns CDR1 SGHAT and CDR2 FQDESV (reference sequence). CDR3 coding DNA: TGTGCCAGCAGCTTAATTCCTATGGACGCGGACTATGGCTGCACCTTC. This encodes CASSLIPMDADYGCTF.

A few counts support this clonotype. The J gene is TRBJ2-1, the V gene TRBV7-9; D not resolved. Looked up from germline, CDR1 is SEHNR and CDR2 is FQNEAQ (reference sequence). With 2 bases removed from V and 8 bases from J, the gap between germline ends came to 7 bases. This CDR3 is built from 12 residues. The DNA of the CDR3 is TGTGCCAGCAGCTTAACCTTCGATGAGCAGTTCTTC. Amino acids: CASSLTFDEQFF.

V usage is TRBV6-1 and J usage is TRBJ1-5, with D uncertain. The CDR3 is made up of 12 amino acids. The V gene's germline CDR1 is MNHNS and CDR2 SASEGT. Trimming removed 7 bases from V and 0 bases from J, with 4 bases in between. The CDR3 nucleotides are TGTGCCAGCATGGATAGCAATCAGCCCCAGCATTTT. This sequence encodes CASMDSNQPQHF.

There are many counts of this clonotype. This chain connects TRBV20-1 to TRBJ2-7; TRBD2 aligns across 12 bases. CDR1 DFQATT and CDR2 SNEGSKA come from the germline V gene (reference sequence). The CDR3 runs 14 residues. The V and J ends lost 5 bases and 2 bases, in that order; junction bases with no gene match: 4. The chain's CDR3 is CSAYGLAGTYEQYF. CDR3 DNA: TGCAGTGCTTATGGACTAGCGGGAACCTACGAGCAGTACTTC.

This clonotype was recorded many times. The chain joins TRBV20-1 to TRBJ1-2, with D possibly being TRBD1 (5 bases). Per germline, CDR1 DFQATT and CDR2 SNEGSKA (reference sequence). The CDR3 length is 11 residues. V shed 2 bases and J shed 7 bases, with 8 bases lying between them. This CDR3 is CSARQGSGYTF. The DNA of the CDR3 is TGCAGTGCTAGACAGGGCTCTGGCTACACCTTC.

Many counts were recorded for this clonotype. This rearrangement joins TRBV28 to TRBJ2-2; perhaps D is TRBD1 or TRBD2 (6 bases each). V lost 6 bases and J lost 0, with 14 bases in between. This CDR3 has 16 residues. Germline CDR1 and CDR2: MDHEN and SYDVKM. The CDR3 nucleotides read TGTGCCAGCAGGGGGGGCGGAGGCCCGAACACCGGGGAGCTGTTTTTT. Residues: CASRGGGGPNTGELFF.

The table lists this clonotype with many counts. The rearrangement uses TRBV7-2 and TRBJ2-2; TRBD2 matches 8 bases. The CDR3 length is 16 residues. Unmatched junction bases numbered 6, after V lost 0 bases and J lost 6 bases. Germline V CDR1 and CDR2: SGHTA, FQGNSA. CDR3 sequence reads: CASSLAVGRAPGELFF. For the CDR3, the DNA is TGTGCCAGCAGCTTAGCCGTCGGGAGGGCTCCCGGGGAGCTGTTTTTT.

The gene calls are TRBV12-3 or TRBV12-4 and TRBJ2-3, with 9 nucleotides matching TRBD1. J gave up 5 bases and V 5 bases, and 5 bases lay outside the gene matches. The CDR3 is made up of 14 amino acids. The CDR3 DNA is TGTGCCAGCAGTACCGGGACAGGGCGAGATACGCAGTATTTT. Translation gives CASSTGTGRDTQYF.

The V gene is TRBV19, the J gene TRBJ1-1; D gene uncertain. This CDR3 region has 16 residues. With 6 bases removed from V and 3 bases from J, the gap between germline ends came to 20 bases. CDR1 is LNHDA, CDR2 SQIVND, per germline (reference sequence). CDR3: CASRGRIGPFHTEAFF. CDR3 sequence (DNA): TGTGCCAGTAGGGGAAGGATAGGCCCATTTCACACTGAAGCTTTCTTT.

Many counts were recorded for this clonotype. The rearrangement joins TRBV30 to TRBJ1-1; D is unclear. Germline V CDR1 and CDR2: GTSNPN, SVGIG (reference sequence). This CDR3 contains 13 residues. Trimming took off 2 bases at V and 2 bases at J, with 9 bases between the two ends. CDR3 DNA: TGTGCCTGGAGTCGTACGGGTAACACTGAAGCTTTCTTT. It is translated as CAWSRTGNTEAFF.

The V call is TRBV27, the J call TRBJ2-7; either TRBD1 or TRBD2 may fit D (5 bases each). Trimming took 5 bases from V and 2 from J, leaving 13 bases between them. CDR1 is MNHEY and CDR2 is SMNVEV in the germline V gene (reference sequence). The CDR3 length is 14 residues. CDR3 residues: CASSPTGRTYEQYF. DNA of the CDR3: TGTGCCAGCAGTCCCACGGGACGAACCTACGAGCAGTACTTC.

The sample holds many counts of this clonotype. This chain joins TRBV5-1 and TRBJ2-7, with D possibly matching TRBD1 (6 bases). The CDR3 sequence is 15 residues long. Per the germline V gene, CDR1 is SGHRS and CDR2 is YFSETQ. Deletions cut 3 bases from V and 2 bases from J, with 15 bases between. The CDR3 region has the DNA TGCGCCAGCAGCTCGGAACCCAGGGGTACCTACGAGCAGTACTTC. Its translation: CASSSEPRGTYEQYF.

This clonotype was seen at least ten times. The chain carries TRBV2 and TRBJ2-7, with D hard to call. The CDR3 runs 14 residues. The germline V and J ends were trimmed by 2 bases and 6 bases, with 14 bases remaining between them. Germline V gene lookup returns CDR1 SNHLY and CDR2 FYNNEI. The CDR3 DNA sequence: TGTGCCAGCAGTGAATACTACTCACAAGGCGAGCAGTACTTC. This codes for CASSEYYSQGEQYF.

This clonotype was seen a handful of times. The chain joins TRBV12-3 or TRBV12-4 to TRBJ2-7, with TRBD1 matching 11 bases. The ends lost 4 bases at V and 4 bases at J; junction bases unmatched: 9. This CDR3 region has 16 residues. CDR3 in DNA: TGTGCCAGCAGTTATAGTAGTGGACAGGGGGCTTACGAGCAGTACTTC. Amino acids: CASSYSSGQGAYEQYF.

The sample holds many counts of this clonotype. The J gene is TRBJ2-7, the V gene TRBV24-1; 12 bases map to TRBD1. The germline gives CDR1 KGHDR, CDR2 SFDVKD. CDR3 length: 15 residues. The junction had 6 bases not matched to a gene; V was cut back by 3 bases and J by 7 bases. The CDR3 nucleotides read TGTGCCACCAGTGATCGGGACAGGGGGCTAGGGGAGCAGTACTTC. Translation: CATSDRDRGLGEQYF.

This clonotype was observed many times. The chain combines TRBV7-2 with TRBJ1-1, with D perhaps matching TRBD1 (6 bases). Germline V gives CDR1 SGHTA, CDR2 FQGNSA. V was trimmed by 2 bases and J by 5 bases, leaving 12 bases between them. There are 14 residues in the CDR3. This chain's CDR3 is CASSLLGARTEAFF. The CDR3 DNA reads as TGTGCCAGCAGCTTATTGGGGGCAAGGACTGAAGCTTTCTTT.